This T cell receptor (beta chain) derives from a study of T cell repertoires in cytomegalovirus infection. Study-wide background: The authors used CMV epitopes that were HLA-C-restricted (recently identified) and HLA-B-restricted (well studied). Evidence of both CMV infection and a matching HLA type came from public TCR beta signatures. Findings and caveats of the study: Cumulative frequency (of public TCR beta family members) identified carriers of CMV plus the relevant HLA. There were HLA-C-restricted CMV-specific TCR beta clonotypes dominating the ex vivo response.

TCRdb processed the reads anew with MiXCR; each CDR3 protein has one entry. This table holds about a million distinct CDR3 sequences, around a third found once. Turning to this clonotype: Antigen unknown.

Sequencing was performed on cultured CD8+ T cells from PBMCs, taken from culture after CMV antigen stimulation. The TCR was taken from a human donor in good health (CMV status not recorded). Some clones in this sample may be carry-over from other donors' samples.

The CDR3: CASTTGVNEQFF. CDR3 nucleotides: TGTGCTAGTACGACAGGGGTAAATGAGCAGTTCTTC. The chain couples TRBV12-5 to TRBJ2-1, with 8 bases lining up with TRBD1. Trimming at V came to 8 bases and at J to 7 bases, leaving 4 bases not matched to a gene. This CDR3 is built from 12 residues. CDR1 is LGHNT and CDR2 is FRNRAP in the germline V gene.